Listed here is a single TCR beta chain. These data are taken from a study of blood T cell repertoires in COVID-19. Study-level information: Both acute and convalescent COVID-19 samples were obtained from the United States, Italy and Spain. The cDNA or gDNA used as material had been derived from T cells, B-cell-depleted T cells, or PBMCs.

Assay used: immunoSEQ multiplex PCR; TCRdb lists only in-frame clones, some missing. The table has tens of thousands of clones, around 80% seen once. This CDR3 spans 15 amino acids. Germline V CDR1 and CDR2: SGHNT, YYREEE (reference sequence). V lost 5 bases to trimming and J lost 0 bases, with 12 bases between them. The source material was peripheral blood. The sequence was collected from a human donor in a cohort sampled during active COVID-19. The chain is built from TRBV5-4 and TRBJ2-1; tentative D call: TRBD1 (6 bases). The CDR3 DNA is TGTGCCAGCAGTCCAGGGGTGAGCTCCTACAATGAGCAGTTCTTC. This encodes CASSPGVSSYNEQFF.